These 8 T cell receptor beta chains originate from one sample sequenced in a study of memory CD8 T cells in hepatitis C reinfection. Regarding time point: peak reinfection, 3 to 8 weeks after reinfection detection. TCR sequencing was done directly ex vivo on sorted cells, without expansion in vitro. Measured with immunoSEQ multiplex PCR; TCRdb has only the in-frame clones, and not every one. There are 35,000 to 50,000 clones in the sample; roughly 90% occur only once, and around 1.2% lies in the top ten. The specimen was naive CD8+ T cells sorted from blood. All receptors come from a man between 18 and 35 years old with hepatitis C virus infection.

This CDR3 reads CASSWGGTAYQPQHF. The CDR3 DNA reads TGTGCCAGTAGTTGGGGGGGAACTGCTTATCAGCCCCAGCATTTT. This chain connects TRBV19 to TRBJ1-5; D perhaps matches TRBD1 (5 bases). The CDR3 length is 15 residues. Trimming shortened V by 5 bases and J by 5 bases, and 16 bases separated the two germline ends. Per the germline V gene, CDR1 is LNHDA and CDR2 is SQIVND (reference sequence).

The J gene is TRBJ2-1, the V gene TRBV4-3, with 8 bases identical to TRBD2. CDR3 length: 16 residues. Germline assignment: CDR1 LGHNA and CDR2 YSLEER. With V trimmed by 0 bases and J by 4 bases, 5 bases remained unmatched. In nucleotides, the CDR3 is TGCGCCAGCAGCCAAGATTTAACGGGGGGGTACAATGAGCAGTTCTTC. Its protein is CASSQDLTGGYNEQFF.

The V gene is TRBV9, the J gene TRBJ2-3; D gene uncertain. This CDR3 has 17 amino acids. Germline V gene lookup returns CDR1 SGDLS and CDR2 YYNGEE. With 0 bases removed from V and 2 bases from J, the gap between germline ends came to 16 bases. The DNA of the CDR3 is TGTGCCAGCAGCGTAGACCCCCGATTGGAGCCCACAGATACGCAGTATTTT. Amino acids: CASSVDPRLEPTDTQYF.

The V gene is TRBV27, the J gene TRBJ2-3; D perhaps matches TRBD2 (7 bases). This CDR3 region has 12 residues. Germline values: CDR1 MNHEY, CDR2 SMNVEV (reference sequence). Between the trimmed V and J ends, which lost 3 bases and 13 bases, there was a span of 14 bases. This chain's CDR3 is CASSLGAGEKYF. In DNA, the CDR3 is TGTGCCAGCAGTTTGGGGGCGGGGGAGAAGTATTTT.

In regard to this clone: A junction end diverges from the germline sequence, so it may reflect a read error. The CDR3 nucleotides are TGTGCCAGCAGTTTATCCCCGGGACTAGCGGGCTACGAGCAGCACTTC. This translates into CASSLSPGLAGYEQHF. The genes are TRBV28 and TRBJ2-7, with TRBD2 identical over 12 bases. Germline V gene sequence: CDR1 MDHEN, CDR2 SYDVKM. This CDR3 has 16 residues.

J is TRBJ2-7 and V is TRBV7-9, with TRBD1 matching over 10 bases. Trimming took 6 bases from V and 3 from J; bases not matched to a gene: 2. CDR3 length: 13 residues. Germline values: CDR1 SEHNR, CDR2 FQNEAQ (reference sequence). The CDR3 region is CASRGDRGYEQYF. In DNA form, the CDR3 reads TGTGCCAGCAGGGGGGACAGGGGCTACGAGCAGTACTTC.

A remark on this clone: The identical CDR3 is also encoded by other nucleotide sequences in the sample. The rearrangement joins TRBV9 to TRBJ1-1; D remains ambiguous. CDR1 is SGDLS, CDR2 YYNGEE, per germline. Trimming stripped 3 bases from V and 1 base from J, with 10 bases between. This CDR3 region has 14 residues. The CDR3 reads CASSATGGNTEAFF. The CDR3 bases are TGTGCCAGCAGCGCGACGGGTGGGAACACTGAAGCTTTCTTT.

The V call is TRBV7-8, the J call TRBJ2-3; the match to TRBD2 covers 10 bases. The CDR3 covers 17 residues. J gave up 4 bases and V 2 bases, and 9 bases lay outside the gene matches. From germline, CDR1 is SGHVS and CDR2 FQNEAQ. Written as DNA, the CDR3 is TGTGCCAGCAGCTTAAGGCTAGCGGGAGAGTTGTCAGATACGCAGTATTTT. This encodes CASSLRLAGELSDTQYF. Full variable domain (outside the CDR3, taken from reference TRBV7-8 and TRBJ2-3): GAGVSQSPRYKVAKRGQDVALRCDPISGHVSLFWYQQALGQGPEFLTYFQNEAQLDKSGLPSDRFFAERPEGSVSTLKIQRTQQEDSAVYLCASSLRLAGELSDTQYFGPGTRLTVL.